The rows below give T cell receptor beta chains drawn from one sample of a study of cytomegalovirus exposure and HLA in healthy donors. Some clones are missing from TCRdb's copy, which holds only in-frame ones; the method was immunoSEQ multiplex PCR. The listing records 200,000 to 250,000 clones. Sequenced: PBMCs. These receptors all come from a woman aged 25 to 39 in good health and CMV-seropositive. CDR3s include the opening cysteine and the closing phenylalanine or tryptophan.

J gene,V gene,CDR3 protein
TRBJ2-7,TRBV5-1,CASSSAVNYEQYF
TRBJ1-2,TRBV18,CASSPESNYGYTF
TRBJ1-1,TRBV5-1,CASSFDTANTEAFF
TRBJ2-4,TRBV13,CASSLRGGKNIQYF
TRBJ1-1,TRBV18,CASSPPSSPNTEAFF
TRBJ2-7,TRBV7-9,CASSFRKTSGRSYEQYF
TRBJ1-4,TRBV5-1,CASSLGGTGEREKLFF
TRBJ1-5,TRBV28,CASRGLYSNQPQHF
TRBJ1-2,TRBV10-3,CAISEAKTASNYGYTF
TRBJ2-7,TRBV6-5,CASIILYEQYF
TRBJ2-1,TRBV7-2,CASSLASRGAALAGGLDEQFF
TRBJ1-1,TRBV6-5,CASSYAGFAEAFF
TRBJ1-2,TRBV28,CASSGTGTGGPGSYGYTF
TRBJ1-1,TRBV5-4,CASSIQGRGTEAFF
TRBJ1-4,TRBV2,CASSGNRGDEKLFF
TRBJ1-3,TRBV4-1,CASSLGPQGQRSGNTIYF
TRBJ1-3,TRBV28,CASNRQGAPSGNTIYF
TRBJ2-3,TRBV5-1,CASSLAGTALTDTQYF